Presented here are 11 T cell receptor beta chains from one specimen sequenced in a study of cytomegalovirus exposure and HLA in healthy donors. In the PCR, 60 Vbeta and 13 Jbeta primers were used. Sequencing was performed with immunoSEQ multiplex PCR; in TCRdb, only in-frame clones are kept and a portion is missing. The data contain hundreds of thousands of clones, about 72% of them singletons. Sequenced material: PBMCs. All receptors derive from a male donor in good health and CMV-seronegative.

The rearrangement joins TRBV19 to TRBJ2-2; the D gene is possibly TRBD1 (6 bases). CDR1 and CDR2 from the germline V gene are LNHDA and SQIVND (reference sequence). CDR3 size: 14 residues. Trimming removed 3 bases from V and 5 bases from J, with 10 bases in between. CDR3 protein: CASSILGGTGELFF. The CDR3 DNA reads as TGTGCCAGTAGTATTCTAGGGGGTACCGGGGAGCTGTTTTTT. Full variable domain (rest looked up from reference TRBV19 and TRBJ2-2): DGGITQSPKYLFRKEGQNVTLSCEQNLNHDAMYWYRQDPGQGLRLIYYSQIVNDFQKGDIAEGYSVSREKKESFPLTVTSAQKNPTAFYLCASSILGGTGELFFGEGSRLTVL.

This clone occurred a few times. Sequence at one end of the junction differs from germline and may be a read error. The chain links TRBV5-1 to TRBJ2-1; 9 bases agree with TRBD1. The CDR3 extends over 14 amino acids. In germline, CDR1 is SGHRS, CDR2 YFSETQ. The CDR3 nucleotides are TGCGCCAGCAGCTCCGGGACAGGGTATAGTGAGGAGTTCTTC. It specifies CASSSGTGYSEEFF.

The CDR3 nucleotides are TGTGCCAGCAGCTTAGGGACTAGCGGGAGCGGGGAGCAGTTCTTC. It encodes CASSLGTSGSGEQFF. The chain joins TRBV11-2 to TRBJ2-1, with 13 bases lining up with TRBD2. Germline V gene sequence: CDR1 SGHAT, CDR2 FQNNGV. CDR3 length: 15 amino acids. The V gene end was trimmed by 1 base and the J gene end by 10 bases; junction bases not matched to a gene: 4.

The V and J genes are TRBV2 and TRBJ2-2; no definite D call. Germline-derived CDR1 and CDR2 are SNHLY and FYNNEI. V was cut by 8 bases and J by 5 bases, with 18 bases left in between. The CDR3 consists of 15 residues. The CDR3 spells CASSQASSQTGELFF. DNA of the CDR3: TGTGCCAGCTCCCAGGCCTCGAGTCAAACCGGGGAGCTGTTTTTT.

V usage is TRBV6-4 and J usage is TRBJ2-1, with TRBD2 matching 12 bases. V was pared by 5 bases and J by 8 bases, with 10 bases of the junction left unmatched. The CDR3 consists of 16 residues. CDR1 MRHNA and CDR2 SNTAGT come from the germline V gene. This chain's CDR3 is CASSSIPGLAGYEQFF. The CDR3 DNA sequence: TGTGCCAGCAGTTCCATCCCGGGACTAGCGGGCTATGAGCAGTTCTTC.

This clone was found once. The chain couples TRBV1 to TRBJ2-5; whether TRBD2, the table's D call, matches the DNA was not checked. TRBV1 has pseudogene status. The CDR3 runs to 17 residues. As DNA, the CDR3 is TGCACCAGCAGCCAAGACGGGGGGCTAGCTCCCGCGGAGACCCAGTACTTC. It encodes CTSSQDGGLAPAETQYF.

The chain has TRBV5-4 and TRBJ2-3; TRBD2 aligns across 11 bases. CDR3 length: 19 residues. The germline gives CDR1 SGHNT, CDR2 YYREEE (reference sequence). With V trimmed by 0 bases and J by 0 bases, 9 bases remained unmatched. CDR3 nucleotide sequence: TGTGCCAGCAGCTTGGCGGGGACTAGCGGAACTACCAGCACAGATACGCAGTATTTT. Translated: CASSLAGTSGTTSTDTQYF.

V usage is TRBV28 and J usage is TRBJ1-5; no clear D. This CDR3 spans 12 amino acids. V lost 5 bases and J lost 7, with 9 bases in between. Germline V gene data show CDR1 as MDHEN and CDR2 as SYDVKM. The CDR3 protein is CASSPGWQPQHF. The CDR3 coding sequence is TGTGCCAGCAGTCCCGGGTGGCAGCCCCAGCATTTT.

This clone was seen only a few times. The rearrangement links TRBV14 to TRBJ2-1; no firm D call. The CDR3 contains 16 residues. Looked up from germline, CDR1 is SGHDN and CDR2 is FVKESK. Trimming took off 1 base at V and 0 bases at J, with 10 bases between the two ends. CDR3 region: CASSQGLTVSYNEQFF. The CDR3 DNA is TGTGCCAGCAGCCAAGGACTCACCGTCTCCTACAATGAGCAGTTCTTC.

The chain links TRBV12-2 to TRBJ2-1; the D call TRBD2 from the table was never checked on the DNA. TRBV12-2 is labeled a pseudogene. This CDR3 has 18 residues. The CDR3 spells CASRLADRIAGGGNEQFF. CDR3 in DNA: TGTGCAAGTCGCTTAGCGGACCGGATAGCGGGAGGAGGCAATGAGCAGTTCTTC.

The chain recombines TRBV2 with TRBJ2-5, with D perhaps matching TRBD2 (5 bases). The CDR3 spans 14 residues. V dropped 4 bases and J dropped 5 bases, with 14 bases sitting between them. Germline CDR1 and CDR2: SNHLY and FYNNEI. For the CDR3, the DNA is TGTGCCAGCAGTGGACGACGGGATCGGGAGACCCAGTACTTC. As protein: CASSGRRDRETQYF.